Presented here are 15 T cell receptor beta chains from one specimen sequenced in a study of cytomegalovirus exposure and HLA in healthy donors. Both 60 Vbeta primers and 13 Jbeta primers went into the PCR. Data came from immunoSEQ multiplex PCR; TCRdb stores just in-frame clones and leaves some out. The table includes around 190,000 clones, over 75% detected once. Sequencing was done on a sample of PBMCs. The receptors here all came from a woman aged 25-40 years in good health and CMV-seronegative.

This clone was detected once. The chain is built from TRBV29-1 and TRBJ2-7, with 9 bases lining up with TRBD1. The CDR3 is made up of 13 amino acids. The J segment lost 3 bases and the V segment lost 6 bases, leaving 6 bases of the junction unmatched. Germline CDR1 reads SQVTM; CDR2 reads ANQGSEA. CDR3 in DNA: TGCAGCGTGGCCGGGACAGGGAGCTACGAGCAGTACTTC. It codes for CSVAGTGSYEQYF.

The chain combines TRBV27 with TRBJ1-2, with D uncertain. Trimming shortened V by 2 bases and J by 7 bases, and 11 bases separated the two germline ends. The CDR3 length is 13 residues. Germline V gives CDR1 MNHEY, CDR2 SMNVEV (reference sequence). In nucleotides, the CDR3 is TGTGCCAGCAGTTTAGGAGTTGTGGGTGGCTACACCTTC. Amino acids: CASSLGVVGGYTF.

This clone was found a few times. This chain links TRBV7-2 with TRBJ1-2; D gene unclear. Germline CDR1 SGHTA, CDR2 FQGNSA. This CDR3 is built from 14 residues. Trimming took 1 base from V and 3 from J, leaving 9 bases between them. CDR3 amino acids: CASSLGVLYYGYTF. The CDR3 DNA follows: TGTGCCAGCAGCTTAGGAGTATTATACTATGGCTACACCTTC.

The chain links TRBV30 to TRBJ1-1; 8 bases agree with TRBD1. This CDR3 has 13 residues. The germline gives CDR1 GTSNPN, CDR2 SVGIG (reference sequence). The CDR3 DNA sequence: TGTGCACAAACGTTAACAGGGGGGACTGAAGCTTTCTTT. Its translation is CAQTLTGGTEAFF.

The chain has TRBV15 and TRBJ1-1, with no clear D. This CDR3 has 14 residues. Trimming removed 6 bases from V and 3 bases from J, with 14 bases in between. CDR1 is LNHNV, CDR2 YYDKDF, per germline (reference sequence). CDR3: CATRGGWMDTEAFF. In DNA, the CDR3 is TGTGCCACCAGGGGAGGGTGGATGGACACTGAAGCTTTCTTT.

The chain has TRBV28 and TRBJ2-3; 8 bases agree with TRBD2. The CDR3 has 16 residues. Germline CDR1 is MDHEN and CDR2 is SYDVKM. The junction had 5 bases not matched to a gene; V was cut back by 2 bases and J by 1 base. CDR3 in amino acids: CASSLGLARGTDTQYF. The DNA of the CDR3 is TGTGCCAGCAGTTTAGGACTAGCCCGAGGCACAGATACGCAGTATTTT.

This clone appeared a few times. The chain uses TRBV5-1 and TRBJ1-5; D is ambiguous. CDR3 length: 13 amino acids. Germline CDR1 SGHRS, CDR2 YFSETQ. The V end lost 1 base, the J end lost 7 bases, and 9 bases lay between the germline ends. The CDR3 reads CASSLYAGQPQHF. DNA for the CDR3: TGCGCCAGCAGCTTGTATGCAGGCCAGCCCCAGCATTTT.

This chain joins TRBV6-6 and TRBJ1-4, with 10 nucleotides matching TRBD1. The CDR3 loop spans 16 amino acids. The germline CDR1 and CDR2 sequences are MNHNY and SVGAGI (reference sequence). The J segment lost 7 bases and the V segment lost 2 bases, leaving 7 bases of the junction unmatched. The CDR3 DNA reads TGTGCCAGCAGTTACAGAGGACAGGGGGGGGGTGAAAAACTGTTTTTT. Translation gives CASSYRGQGGGEKLFF.

Worth noting for this clone: Sequence at one end of the junction differs from germline and may be a read error. The genes are TRBV7-9 and TRBJ2-5; 7 bases fit TRBD1. This CDR3 spans 16 amino acids. Germline V gives CDR1 SEHNR, CDR2 FQNEAQ (reference sequence). In nucleotides, the CDR3 is TGTTCCAGCAGCACCTCAGAGGGGGCAGGGAGAGAGACCCAGTACTTC. Amino acid sequence: CSSSTSEGAGRETQYF.

This chain connects TRBV7-9 to TRBJ1-5; 8 bases line up with TRBD1. Germline trimming cut 1 base from V and 4 bases from J; bases unmatched to any gene: 3. Germline V CDR1 and CDR2: SEHNR, FQNEAQ (reference sequence). The CDR3 sequence is 15 residues long. The CDR3 protein is CASSLGTGTNQPQHF. The CDR3 nucleotides read TGTGCCAGCAGCTTAGGGACAGGGACTAATCAGCCCCAGCATTTT.

V usage is TRBV6-4 and J usage is TRBJ2-3, with a possible D match to TRBD1 (6 bases). Trimming took off 2 bases at V and 1 base at J, with 7 bases between the two ends. The V gene's germline CDR1 is MRHNA and CDR2 SNTAGT. This CDR3 is built from 14 residues. The CDR3 protein is CASSDKGGTDTQYF. CDR3 bases: TGTGCCAGCAGTGACAAGGGGGGCACAGATACGCAGTATTTT.

The J gene is TRBJ1-5, the V gene TRBV28; possibly TRBD1 for D (6 bases). This CDR3 is built from 13 residues. In germline, CDR1 is MDHEN, CDR2 SYDVKM. The ends were cut back, 5 bases at V and 2 bases at J, with 7 bases in the middle. CDR3 coding DNA: TGTGCCAGCAGTCGACAGGGCAATCAGCCCCAGCATTTT. Translated, it gives CASSRQGNQPQHF.

The chain carries TRBV9 and TRBJ1-1; D remains ambiguous. Per the germline V gene, CDR1 is SGDLS and CDR2 is YYNGEE. This CDR3 contains 14 residues. V gave up 4 bases and J gave up 8 bases, with 18 bases separating them. The CDR3 is CASSPRRTDREAFF. CDR3 in DNA: TGTGCCAGCAGCCCACGCAGGACTGATCGAGAAGCTTTCTTT. Full variable domain (outside the CDR3, taken from reference TRBV9 and TRBJ1-1): DSGVTQTPKHLITATGQRVTLRCSPRSGDLSVYWYQQSLDQGLQFLIQYYNGEERAKGNILERFSAQQFPDLHSELNLSSLELGDSALYFCASSPRRTDREAFFGQGTRLTVV.

The chain joins TRBV7-8 to TRBJ2-3, with 10 bases that match TRBD2. The CDR3 sequence is 17 residues long. Germline CDR1 and CDR2: SGHVS and FQNEAQ. V gave up 1 base and J gave up 4 bases; unmatched junction bases: 8. The CDR3 bases are TGTGCCAGCAGCTTAGTTCTAGCGGGGGCCAATCCAGATACGCAGTATTTT. Encoded protein: CASSLVLAGANPDTQYF.

The chain joins TRBV14 to TRBJ2-2, with D maybe TRBD2 (7 bases). Trimming removed 4 bases at V and 6 bases at J, with 15 bases between. The germline gives CDR1 SGHDN, CDR2 FVKESK. This CDR3 comprises 15 residues. In DNA form, the CDR3 reads TGTGCCAGCAGCCGCAAGGAGGGGGGGGCCGGGGAGCTGTTTTTT. It yields the protein CASSRKEGGAGELFF.